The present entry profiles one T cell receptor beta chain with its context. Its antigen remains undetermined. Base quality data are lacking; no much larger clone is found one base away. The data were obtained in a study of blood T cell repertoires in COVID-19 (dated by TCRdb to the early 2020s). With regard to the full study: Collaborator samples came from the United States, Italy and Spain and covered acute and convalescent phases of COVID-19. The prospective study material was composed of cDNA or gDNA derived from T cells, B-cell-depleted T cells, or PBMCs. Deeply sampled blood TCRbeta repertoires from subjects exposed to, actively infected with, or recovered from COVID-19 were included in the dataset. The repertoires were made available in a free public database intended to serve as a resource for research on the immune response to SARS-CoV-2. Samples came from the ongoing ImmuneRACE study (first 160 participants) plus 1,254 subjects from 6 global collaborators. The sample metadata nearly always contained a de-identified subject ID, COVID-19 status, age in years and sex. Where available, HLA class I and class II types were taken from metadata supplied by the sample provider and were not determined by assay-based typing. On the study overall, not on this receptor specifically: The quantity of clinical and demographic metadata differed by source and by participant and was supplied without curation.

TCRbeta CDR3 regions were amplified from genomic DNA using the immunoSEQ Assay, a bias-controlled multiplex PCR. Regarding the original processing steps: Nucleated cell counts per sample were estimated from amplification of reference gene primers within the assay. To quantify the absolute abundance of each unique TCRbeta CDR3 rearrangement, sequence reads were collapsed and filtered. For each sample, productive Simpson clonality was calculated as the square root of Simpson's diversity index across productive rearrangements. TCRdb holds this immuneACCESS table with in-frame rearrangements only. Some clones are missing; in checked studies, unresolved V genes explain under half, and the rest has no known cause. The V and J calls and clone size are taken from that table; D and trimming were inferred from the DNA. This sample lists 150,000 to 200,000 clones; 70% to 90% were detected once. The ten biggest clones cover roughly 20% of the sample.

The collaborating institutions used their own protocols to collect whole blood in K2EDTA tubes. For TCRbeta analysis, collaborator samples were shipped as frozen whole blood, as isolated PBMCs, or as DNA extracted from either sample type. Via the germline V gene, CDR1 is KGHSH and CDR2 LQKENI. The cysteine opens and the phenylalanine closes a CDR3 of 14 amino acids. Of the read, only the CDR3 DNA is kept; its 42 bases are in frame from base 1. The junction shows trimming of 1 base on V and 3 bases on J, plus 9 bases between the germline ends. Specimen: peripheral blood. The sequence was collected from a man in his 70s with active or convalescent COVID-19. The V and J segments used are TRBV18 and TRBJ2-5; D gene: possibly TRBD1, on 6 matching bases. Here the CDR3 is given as CASSPRSGEETQYF. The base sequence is TGTGCCAGCTCACCACGGTCAGGGGAAGAGACCCAGTACTTC. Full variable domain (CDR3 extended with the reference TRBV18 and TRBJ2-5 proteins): NAGVMQNPRHLVRRRGQEARLRCSPMKGHSHVYWYRQLPEEGLKFMVYLQKENIIDESGMPKERFSAEFPKEGPSILRIQQVVRGDSAAYFCASSPRSGEETQYFGPGTRLLVL.